These 30 T cell receptor beta chains came from one sample sequenced in a study of cytomegalovirus exposure and HLA in healthy donors. The PCR ran on 60 Vbeta and 13 Jbeta primers. The assay was immunoSEQ multiplex PCR, and TCRdb's table has in-frame clones only and misses some. The table shows about 260,000 clones, with more than 55% occurring only once. Source material: PBMCs. All receptors derive from a female donor in good health and CMV-seronegative.

The rearrangement uses TRBV2 and TRBJ2-7; 8 bases are a match to TRBD2. In germline, CDR1 is SNHLY, CDR2 FYNNEI. The CDR3 has 16 residues. The V segment lost 1 base and the J segment 0 bases; nucleotides outside the gene matches: 5. CDR3 protein: CASSEEGAGDSYEQYF. The CDR3 DNA sequence: TGTGCCAGCAGTGAAGAGGGAGCGGGAGACTCCTACGAGCAGTACTTC.

This chain uses TRBV27 with TRBJ2-7, with a weak D call TRBD1 (5 bases). Germline V gene data show CDR1 as MNHEY and CDR2 as SMNVEV (reference sequence). The CDR3 length is 13 residues. Between the trimmed V and J ends, which lost 5 bases and 4 bases, there was a span of 12 bases. Here the CDR3 DNA reads TGTGCCAGCAGTCCGACAGAGAGGTACGAGCAGTACTTC. It encodes CASSPTERYEQYF.

The J gene is TRBJ2-3, the V gene TRBV19, with TRBD1 identical over 10 bases. V shed 5 bases, J shed 0 bases, and the junction held 5 bases outside the gene matches. The germline V gene has CDR1 LNHDA and CDR2 SQIVND (reference sequence). This CDR3 region has 16 residues. The CDR3: CASSGDRGLSTDTQYF. CDR3 nucleotide sequence: TGTGCCAGTAGTGGGGACAGGGGACTGAGCACAGATACGCAGTATTTT.

In its sample, this clone was seen a few times. The rearrangement uses TRBV10-3 and TRBJ1-1; D gene unclear. The CDR3 covers 17 residues. V dropped 10 bases and J dropped 1 base, with 25 bases sitting between them. Germline assignment: CDR1 ENHRY and CDR2 SYGVKD. Written as DNA, the CDR3 is TGTGCCACCACCAGCCTACCCGGAGGTGGGGAGAACACTGAAGCTTTCTTT. It yields the protein CATTSLPGGGENTEAFF.

V is TRBV29-1 and J is TRBJ2-1, with a tentative D call TRBD2 (6 bases). The CDR3 length is 15 residues. Between the trimmed V and J ends, which lost 2 bases and 6 bases, there was a span of 17 bases. Per the germline V gene, CDR1 is SQVTM and CDR2 is ANQGSEA. As DNA, the CDR3 is TGCAGCGTTGAAAAGGTCACCGGGAGCCCCAATGAGCAGTTCTTC. As protein: CSVEKVTGSPNEQFF.

This clone was seen a single time. V and J are TRBV10-2 and TRBJ2-3; a weak D match, TRBD1 (6 bases). From germline, CDR1 is WSHSY and CDR2 SAAADI. The length of the CDR3 is 17 residues. V was trimmed by 6 bases and J by 2 bases, leaving 21 bases between them. The CDR3 is CASSGATGPWDTDTQYF. The CDR3 DNA reads as TGCGCCAGCAGCGGAGCCACAGGGCCTTGGGACACAGATACGCAGTATTTT.

The chain combines TRBV10-1 with TRBJ2-1, with TRBD1 matching 9 bases. Germline CDR1 WNHNN, CDR2 SYGVQD (reference sequence). V gave up 3 bases and J gave up 2 bases; unmatched junction bases: 8. CDR3 length equals 17 residues. CDR3 sequence: CASSDPGTGNPYNEQFF. CDR3 DNA: TGCGCCAGCAGTGACCCCGGGACAGGGAATCCCTACAATGAGCAGTTCTTC.

The V and J genes are TRBV7-3 and TRBJ2-1; D not resolved. The V gene lost 0 bases and the J gene lost 4 bases, with 7 bases spanning the gap. Germline values: CDR1 SGHTA, CDR2 FQGTGA. The length of the CDR3 is 14 residues. CDR3 DNA: TGTGCCAGCAGCTTAACACCGGGTTACAATGAGCAGTTCTTC. Protein: CASSLTPGYNEQFF.

In this sample, this clone turned up a few times. The V call is TRBV19, the J call TRBJ1-2, with TRBD1 matching 8 bases. Unmatched junction bases numbered 12, after V lost 7 bases and J lost 2 bases. Germline CDR1 is LNHDA and CDR2 is SQIVND (reference sequence). The CDR3 spans 16 residues. The CDR3 protein is CASTSGGGQGNYGYTF. In nucleotides, the CDR3 is TGTGCCAGTACCTCCGGGGGCGGACAGGGAAACTATGGCTACACCTTC.

This clone has just a few counts. V is TRBV5-4 and J is TRBJ2-5; 10 nucleotides align to TRBD1. V trimming: 7 bases; J trimming: 2 bases; junction bases outside the gene matches: 5. The V gene's germline CDR1 is SGHNT and CDR2 YYREEE (reference sequence). The CDR3 covers 14 residues. The DNA for the CDR3 is TGTGCCAGCGGGAAGGACAGGGGGCAAGAGACCCAGTACTTC. It encodes CASGKDRGQETQYF.

The gene calls are TRBV29-1 and TRBJ2-3; weak D call: TRBD2 (5 bases). This CDR3 spans 15 amino acids. Germline V gives CDR1 SQVTM, CDR2 ANQGSEA. The germline V and J ends were trimmed by 5 bases and 0 bases, with 15 bases remaining between them. The CDR3 region is CSVFILGVSTDTQYF. The CDR3 DNA follows: TGCAGCGTTTTCATACTAGGAGTGAGCACAGATACGCAGTATTTT.

The CDR3 is CASSGAPGLAGEFAGELFF. For the CDR3, the DNA is TGTGCCAGCAGTGGGGCACCGGGACTAGCGGGAGAGTTCGCCGGGGAGCTGTTTTTT. V is TRBV13 and J is TRBJ2-2; TRBD2 matches 14 bases. After removal of 6 bases from V and 6 bases from J, the junction contained 15 bases not matched to a gene. Germline V gene sequence: CDR1 PRHDT, CDR2 FYEKMQ (reference sequence). This CDR3 is built from 19 residues.

This clone was observed once. V usage is TRBV2 and J usage is TRBJ1-1; D is undetermined. V was shortened by 7 bases and J by 0 bases, with 9 bases between the two germline ends. The CDR3 extends over 13 amino acids. Germline lookup yields CDR1 SNHLY and CDR2 FYNNEI. The CDR3 spells CASTRPLNTEAFF. CDR3 nucleotides: TGTGCCAGCACCAGGCCACTGAACACTGAAGCTTTCTTT.

This chain joins TRBV19 and TRBJ2-7; 11 bases are a match to TRBD2. With 5 bases clipped from V and 2 bases from J, the junction kept 14 bases outside the gene matches. Germline V gives CDR1 LNHDA, CDR2 SQIVND (reference sequence). This CDR3 is built from 18 residues. The DNA for the CDR3 is TGTGCCAGTAGTCCCCCAAGGGGTAGCGGGAGGGGGACCTACGAGCAGTACTTC. It is translated as CASSPPRGSGRGTYEQYF.

The chain employs TRBV5-1 and TRBJ2-2; maybe TRBD1 (5 bases). The CDR3 covers 16 residues. The germline CDR1 and CDR2 sequences are SGHRS and YFSETQ. Between the trimmed V and J ends, which lost 4 bases and 2 bases, there was a span of 15 bases. The DNA of the CDR3 is TGCGCCAGCAGCCCCCAGGGTACTATTAACACCGGGGAGCTGTTTTTT. Residues: CASSPQGTINTGELFF.

V and J are TRBV5-4 and TRBJ2-7, with 11 nucleotides matching TRBD1. The ends lost 0 bases at V and 5 bases at J; junction bases unmatched: 7. Per germline, CDR1 SGHNT and CDR2 YYREEE (reference sequence). This CDR3 spans 16 amino acids. The CDR3 bases are TGTGCCAGCAGCTTGGCGTTCGGACAGGGGGCCCACGAGCAGTACTTC. Its protein product is CASSLAFGQGAHEQYF. Variable domain in full (rest from reference TRBV5-4 and TRBJ2-7): ETGVTQSPTHLIKTRGQQVTLRCSSQSGHNTVSWYQQALGQGPQFIFQYYREEENGRGNFPPRFSGLQFPNYSSELNVNALELDDSALYLCASSLAFGQGAHEQYFGPGTRLTVT.

The rearrangement links TRBV10-3 to TRBJ2-1; 7 bases fit TRBD1. The V gene end was trimmed by 0 bases and the J gene end by 4 bases; junction bases not matched to a gene: 6. Looked up from germline, CDR1 is ENHRY and CDR2 is SYGVKD. The CDR3 consists of 16 residues. The CDR3 reads CAISESTGSTYNEQFF. In DNA form, the CDR3 reads TGTGCCATCAGTGAGTCGACAGGGTCGACTTACAATGAGCAGTTCTTC.

V usage is TRBV27 and J usage is TRBJ1-2; D gene uncertain. V was pared by 10 bases and J by 2 bases, with 11 bases between. The CDR3 is 12 residues long. Per germline, CDR1 MNHEY and CDR2 SMNVEV (reference sequence). In DNA, the CDR3 is TGTGCCACCCTTAGTCGAAACTATGGCTACACCTTC. As protein: CATLSRNYGYTF.

The chain employs TRBV4-1 and TRBJ2-7; possible D gene TRBD1, 6 bases. The CDR3 consists of 15 residues. Trimming stripped 3 bases from V and 3 bases from J, with 15 bases between. Germline assignment: CDR1 MGHRA and CDR2 YSYEKL. CDR3 in amino acids: CASSQTQGGFYEQYF. The CDR3 coding sequence is TGCGCCAGCAGCCAGACACAGGGCGGGTTCTACGAGCAGTACTTC.

J is TRBJ2-7 and V is TRBV10-3, with 10 positions matching TRBD1. The germline V gene has CDR1 ENHRY and CDR2 SYGVKD. This CDR3 region has 15 residues. The V segment lost 0 bases and the J segment 3 bases; nucleotides outside the gene matches: 2. This chain's CDR3 is CAISESGTGVYEQYF. The CDR3 DNA is TGTGCCATCAGTGAGTCCGGGACAGGGGTCTACGAGCAGTACTTC.

The chain couples TRBV5-1 to TRBJ2-1; 13 nucleotides line up with TRBD2. The V gene's germline CDR1 is SGHRS and CDR2 YFSETQ. J lost 8 bases, V lost 4 bases, and 6 bases had no gene match. The CDR3 is 15 amino acids. The CDR3 DNA reads as TGCGCCAGCAGCGCGACTAGCGGGGGGCCCCATGAGCAGTTCTTC. Translation gives CASSATSGGPHEQFF. The complete variable domain, with remaining parts taken from reference TRBV5-1 and TRBJ2-1, reads KAGVTQTPRYLIKTRGQQVTLSCSPISGHRSVSWYQQTPGQGLQFLFEYFSETQRNKGNFPGRFSGRQFSNSRSEMNVSTLELGDSALYLCASSATSGGPHEQFFGPGTRLTVL.

The chain's CDR3 is CASKVTGDSYEQYF. The CDR3 nucleotides are TGTGCCAGCAAGGTGACGGGAGACTCCTACGAGCAGTACTTC. The V call is TRBV2, the J call TRBJ2-7, with D tentatively TRBD2 (6 bases). V shed 7 bases and J shed 0 bases, with 13 bases lying between them. From germline, CDR1 is SNHLY and CDR2 FYNNEI. The CDR3 extends over 14 amino acids.

This chain links TRBV5-6 with TRBJ2-7, with 9 positions matching TRBD1. Germline V gives CDR1 SGHDT, CDR2 YYEEEE. After removal of 4 bases from V and 3 bases from J, the junction contained 8 bases not matched to a gene. This CDR3 spans 15 amino acids. CDR3 amino acids: CASSPGTGILYEQYF. The CDR3 bases are TGTGCCAGCAGCCCAGGGACAGGGATCCTCTACGAGCAGTACTTC.

The CDR3 region has the DNA TGTGCCAGCAGTTCGCAGGGGCGCACAGATACGCAGTATTTT. Translation: CASSSQGRTDTQYF. V gene TRBV28 combines with J gene TRBJ2-3; D possibly corresponds to TRBD1 (6 bases). CDR3 length equals 14 residues. Germline V gene sequence: CDR1 MDHEN, CDR2 SYDVKM. The V end was cut by 4 bases, the J end by 1 base, with 9 bases between.

This clone has just a few counts. V and J are TRBV29-1 and TRBJ1-2; D is ambiguous. This CDR3 region has 12 residues. CDR1 is SQVTM, CDR2 ANQGSEA, per germline. V lost 4 bases, J lost 5 bases, and 11 bases lay in between. CDR3 in amino acids: CSVAWQVYGYTF. The CDR3, as DNA: TGCAGCGTTGCGTGGCAGGTGTATGGCTACACCTTC.

This clone was observed a handful of times. The rearrangement joins TRBV13 to TRBJ2-7; D is possibly TRBD2 (5 bases). The CDR3 is made up of 14 amino acids. Germline V gene data show CDR1 as PRHDT and CDR2 as FYEKMQ (reference sequence). Trimming removed 0 bases from V and 1 base from J, with 7 bases in between. This chain's CDR3 is CASSLGQRSYEQYF. The CDR3 coding sequence is TGTGCCAGCAGCTTAGGCCAGCGGTCCTACGAGCAGTACTTC.

This clone showed up just a few times. V usage is TRBV5-4 and J usage is TRBJ2-7, with D unresolved. The CDR3 totals 14 residues. Germline CDR1 and CDR2: SGHNT and YYREEE (reference sequence). Trimming took off 4 bases at V and 1 base at J, with 12 bases between the two ends. The CDR3 region has the DNA TGTGCCAGCAGCCCCCGACTTGGGTCCTACGAGCAGTACTTC. This translates into CASSPRLGSYEQYF. The full variable domain, completed using reference TRBV5-4 and TRBJ2-7, is ETGVTQSPTHLIKTRGQQVTLRCSSQSGHNTVSWYQQALGQGPQFIFQYYREEENGRGNFPPRFSGLQFPNYSSELNVNALELDDSALYLCASSPRLGSYEQYFGPGTRLTVT.

This clone has a handful of counts. This chain uses TRBV15 with TRBJ1-4; no clear D. Germline CDR1 and CDR2: LNHNV and YYDKDF (reference sequence). This CDR3 has 14 amino acids. Deletions cut 1 base from V and 5 bases from J, with 8 bases between. The CDR3 is CATSRGGANEKLFF. CDR3 nucleotide sequence: TGTGCCACCAGCAGAGGGGGAGCGAATGAAAAACTGTTTTTT. The variable domain in full, completed from reference TRBV15 and TRBJ1-4, reads DAMVIQNPRYQVTQFGKPVTLSCSQTLNHNVMYWYQQKSSQAPKLLFHYYDKDFNNEADTPDNFQSRRPNTSFCFLDIRSPGLGDTAMYLCATSRGGANEKLFFGSGTQLSVL.

Only a few counts were recorded for this clone. This rearrangement joins TRBV19 to TRBJ2-2; no reliable D call. Looked up from germline, CDR1 is LNHDA and CDR2 is SQIVND (reference sequence). The CDR3 is 12 residues long. Trimming stripped 9 bases from V and 6 bases from J, with 11 bases between. The CDR3 here is CASNRQAGELFF. The CDR3, as DNA: TGTGCCAGCAACCGACAAGCCGGGGAGCTGTTTTTT. The variable domain in full, completed from reference TRBV19 and TRBJ2-2, reads DGGITQSPKYLFRKEGQNVTLSCEQNLNHDAMYWYRQDPGQGLRLIYYSQIVNDFQKGDIAEGYSVSREKKESFPLTVTSAQKNPTAFYLCASNRQAGELFFGEGSRLTVL.

The V call is TRBV6-1, the J call TRBJ1-1; D might be TRBD1 (6 bases). V was shortened by 2 bases and J by 10 bases, with 11 bases between the two germline ends. This CDR3 spans 12 amino acids. The germline CDR1 and CDR2 sequences are MNHNS and SASEGT. The CDR3 nucleotides are TGTGCCAGCAGTGAACGGACAGAGAGAGCTTTCTTT. It codes for CASSERTERAFF.